The entry that follows covers one TCR beta chain sequence. Every donor contributed about 10 milliliters of peripheral blood by blood draw. Together with a sample-barcoded 5' primer, a J-beta primer mix was included in a second PCR lasting roughly 6 to 12 cycles. TCRdb recomputed calls from the 5' RACE reads with MiXCR, one row per CDR3 protein. This sample has about 1.6 million distinct CDR3 sequences, with 34% found just once. The data were taken from a study of blood T cells in healthy people across ages. The sequencing input was blood. The source is a woman under 40 in good health.

The chain's CDR3 is CASSSRDRGQDGYTF. CDR3 bases: TGTGCCAGCAGCTCCCGGGACAGGGGACAGGATGGCTACACCTTC. The chain uses TRBV7-9 and TRBJ1-2, with 10 bases fitting TRBD1. Unmatched junction bases numbered 8, after V lost 4 bases and J lost 6 bases. The germline gives CDR1 SEHNR, CDR2 FQNEAQ (reference sequence). The CDR3 length is 15 residues.